The 18 T cell receptor beta chains given below trace back to one sample, sequenced in a study of cytomegalovirus exposure and HLA in healthy donors. The method was immunoSEQ multiplex PCR; TCRdb's version includes in-frame clones alone and lacks a portion of them. The sample lists more than 45,000 clones, roughly 94% occurring once. The sample comprised PBMCs. These receptors originate from a young man in good health and CMV-seronegative.

V is TRBV4-3 and J is TRBJ2-5; 9 nucleotides agree with TRBD2. CDR3 length equals 15 residues. V lost 1 base to trimming and J lost 5 bases; unmatched junction nucleotides: 5. Germline V gives CDR1 LGHNA, CDR2 YSLEER. CDR3 DNA sequence: TGCGCCAGCAGCCAAGGGGTAGCGGGAGAGGAGACCCAGTACTTC. Translated, it gives CASSQGVAGEETQYF.

V usage is TRBV2 and J usage is TRBJ2-5, with D possibly matching TRBD2 (6 bases). V dropped 5 bases and J dropped 5 bases, with 12 bases sitting between them. Germline values: CDR1 SNHLY, CDR2 FYNNEI. This CDR3 has 13 residues. In nucleotides, the CDR3 is TGTGCCAGCAGTTATAGTGGGGGGGAGACCCAGTACTTC. Translating it yields CASSYSGGETQYF.

The chain recombines TRBV10-3 with TRBJ1-1, with TRBD1 matching over 9 bases. The CDR3 is 14 residues long. CDR1 and CDR2 (germline): ENHRY, SYGVKD. With V trimmed by 3 bases and J by 10 bases, 9 bases remained unmatched. CDR3 protein: CAISEFDRGSAAFF. The CDR3 bases are TGTGCCATCAGTGAATTTGACAGGGGGTCGGCAGCTTTCTTT.

This chain connects TRBV4-2 to TRBJ2-1; D perhaps matches TRBD2 (6 bases). Per germline, CDR1 LGHNA and CDR2 YNFKEQ. V was clipped by 2 bases and J by 8 bases, with 16 bases between them. The CDR3 runs to 15 residues. The CDR3, as DNA: TGTGCCAGCAGCCAAAAAGGGCTTTGGAGGGATGAGCAGTTCTTC. This codes for CASSQKGLWRDEQFF.

The rearrangement joins TRBV28 to TRBJ2-1; 10 nucleotides match TRBD2. Trimming removed 6 bases from V and 8 bases from J; junction bases left unmatched: 7. The CDR3 loop spans 14 amino acids. Germline-derived CDR1 and CDR2 are MDHEN and SYDVKM. In DNA, the CDR3 is TGTGCCAGCAGCCAAGGACTAGCGGATGATGAGCAGTTCTTC. It is translated as CASSQGLADDEQFF.

This clone was recorded a few times. Here the CDR3 reads CASTGLNGYTF. The DNA for the CDR3 is TGTGCCAGTACGGGACTCAATGGCTACACCTTC. This chain connects TRBV19 to TRBJ1-2; perhaps TRBD1 as D (5 bases). Germline lookup yields CDR1 LNHDA and CDR2 SQIVND (reference sequence). The length of the CDR3 is 11 residues. V was pared by 7 bases and J by 6 bases, with 9 bases between.

This clone was observed a single time. V and J are TRBV7-9 and TRBJ2-2; 7 nucleotides line up with TRBD1. The ends lost 5 bases at V and 7 bases at J; junction bases unmatched: 13. The CDR3 covers 16 residues. The germline CDR1 and CDR2 sequences are SEHNR and FQNEAQ (reference sequence). CDR3 nucleotide sequence: TGTGCCAGCAGCCCCGCCCTGACAGGGAATATCGGGGAGCTGTTTTTT. Translation gives CASSPALTGNIGELFF.

J is TRBJ2-7 and V is TRBV30; 13 bases line up with TRBD2. The CDR3 sequence is 17 residues long. CDR1 GTSNPN and CDR2 SVGIG come from the germline V gene (reference sequence). Losses at the gene ends were 0 bases for V and 2 bases for J; bases not matched to a gene: 7. The CDR3 here is CAWSVARTSGGTYEQYF. The CDR3 nucleotides are TGTGCCTGGAGTGTAGCTCGGACTAGCGGGGGAACCTACGAGCAGTACTTC.

The chain joins TRBV2 to TRBJ2-5, with D unclear. V lost 6 bases and J lost 5, with 10 bases in between. The CDR3 has 12 amino acids. Per the germline V gene, CDR1 is SNHLY and CDR2 is FYNNEI. The CDR3 nucleotides read TGTGCCAGCAGCTTCACTACGGAGACCCAGTACTTC. This gives the protein CASSFTTETQYF. Using reference TRBV2 and TRBJ2-5 for the parts outside the CDR3, the full variable domain is EPEVTQTPSHQVTQMGQEVILRCVPISNHLYFYWYRQILGQKVEFLVSFYNNEISEKSEIFDDQFSVERPDGSNFTLKIRSTKLEDSAMYFCASSFTTETQYFGPGTRLLVL.

V gene TRBV2 combines with J gene TRBJ1-5; 7 bases match TRBD1. The CDR3 covers 15 residues. V shed 6 bases and J 2 bases; nucleotides not matched to a gene: 7. Per the germline V gene, CDR1 is SNHLY and CDR2 is FYNNEI. The CDR3 DNA reads as TGTGCCAGCAGGGGGACAGATAACGGCAATCAGCCCCAGCATTTT. Protein: CASRGTDNGNQPQHF.

The J gene is TRBJ1-3, the V gene TRBV4-3, with D unresolved. V lost 0 bases and J 0 bases, leaving 6 bases between the germline ends. This CDR3 is 15 amino acids long. Per germline, CDR1 LGHNA and CDR2 YSLEER. The DNA for the CDR3 is TGCGCCAGCAGCCAAGATGGAGCCTCTGGAAACACCATATATTTT. This gives the protein CASSQDGASGNTIYF.

This chain joins TRBV27 and TRBJ2-7; no reliable D call. Looked up from germline, CDR1 is MNHEY and CDR2 is SMNVEV (reference sequence). This CDR3 spans 14 amino acids. V was pared by 4 bases and J by 2 bases, with 12 bases between. CDR3 loop: CASSSGKATYEQYF. CDR3 coding DNA: TGTGCCAGCAGTTCCGGTAAAGCGACCTACGAGCAGTACTTC.

The chain links TRBV23-1 to TRBJ2-1; no clear D. TRBV23-1 is an ORF for which the function is uncertain. The V gene lost 5 bases and the J gene lost 7 bases, with 15 bases spanning the gap. The CDR3 sequence is 14 residues long. The CDR3 region is CASSFTKGGNEQFF. The CDR3 nucleotides are TGCGCCAGCAGTTTTACTAAAGGTGGGAATGAGCAGTTCTTC.

This clone was recorded only once. The chain carries TRBV6-1 and TRBJ2-7, with TRBD2 matching 9 bases. The germline V gene has CDR1 MNHNS and CDR2 SASEGT. The CDR3 loop spans 14 amino acids. The ends lost 7 bases at V and 6 bases at J; junction bases unmatched: 10. The DNA for the CDR3 is TGTGCCAGCACAATAGCGGGAGTCGGAGTCGAGCAGTACTTC. It specifies CASTIAGVGVEQYF.

This clone was counted a single time. The V gene is TRBV27, the J gene TRBJ2-3, with TRBD2 matching over 7 bases. The CDR3 is made up of 15 amino acids. With V trimmed by 5 bases and J by 6 bases, 11 bases remained unmatched. CDR1 and CDR2 (germline): MNHEY, SMNVEV (reference sequence). CDR3 nucleotides: TGTGCCAGCAGTCGTAGCCGGGGAGGGTTCGATACGCAGTATTTT. Protein sequence: CASSRSRGGFDTQYF.

V usage is TRBV30 and J usage is TRBJ2-3; 7 positions agree with TRBD2. CDR1 is GTSNPN and CDR2 is SVGIG in the germline V gene (reference sequence). J gave up 2 bases and V 1 base, and 6 bases lay outside the gene matches. The CDR3 totals 15 residues. CDR3 sequence reads: CAWSGDYLYTDTQYF. Written as DNA, the CDR3 is TGTGCCTGGAGTGGGGACTACCTTTACACAGATACGCAGTATTTT.

This chain links TRBV11-2 with TRBJ2-1, with 9 bases fitting TRBD1. The length of the CDR3 is 16 residues. The germline V gene encodes CDR1 SGHAT and CDR2 FQNNGV. The V and J ends lost 5 bases and 8 bases, in that order; junction bases with no gene match: 13. CDR3 bases: TGTGCCAGCAGCCCTAAACACGGACAGGGGTTCGATGAGCAGTTCTTC. Protein sequence: CASSPKHGQGFDEQFF. The full variable domain, its missing parts supplied by reference TRBV11-2 and TRBJ2-1, is EAGVAQSPRYKIIEKRQSVAFWCNPISGHATLYWYQQILGQGPKLLIQFQNNGVVDDSQLPKDRFSAERLKGVDSTLKIQPAKLEDSAVYLCASSPKHGQGFDEQFFGPGTRLTVL.

This rearrangement joins TRBV10-3 to TRBJ2-1, with D possibly being TRBD2 (6 bases). V was trimmed by 5 bases and J by 10 bases, leaving 15 bases between them. Germline CDR1 reads ENHRY; CDR2 reads SYGVKD. The CDR3 contains 13 residues. CDR3 in amino acids: CAISNTGTQEQFF. The CDR3 DNA reads TGTGCCATCAGTAACACCGGGACTCAGGAGCAGTTCTTC.